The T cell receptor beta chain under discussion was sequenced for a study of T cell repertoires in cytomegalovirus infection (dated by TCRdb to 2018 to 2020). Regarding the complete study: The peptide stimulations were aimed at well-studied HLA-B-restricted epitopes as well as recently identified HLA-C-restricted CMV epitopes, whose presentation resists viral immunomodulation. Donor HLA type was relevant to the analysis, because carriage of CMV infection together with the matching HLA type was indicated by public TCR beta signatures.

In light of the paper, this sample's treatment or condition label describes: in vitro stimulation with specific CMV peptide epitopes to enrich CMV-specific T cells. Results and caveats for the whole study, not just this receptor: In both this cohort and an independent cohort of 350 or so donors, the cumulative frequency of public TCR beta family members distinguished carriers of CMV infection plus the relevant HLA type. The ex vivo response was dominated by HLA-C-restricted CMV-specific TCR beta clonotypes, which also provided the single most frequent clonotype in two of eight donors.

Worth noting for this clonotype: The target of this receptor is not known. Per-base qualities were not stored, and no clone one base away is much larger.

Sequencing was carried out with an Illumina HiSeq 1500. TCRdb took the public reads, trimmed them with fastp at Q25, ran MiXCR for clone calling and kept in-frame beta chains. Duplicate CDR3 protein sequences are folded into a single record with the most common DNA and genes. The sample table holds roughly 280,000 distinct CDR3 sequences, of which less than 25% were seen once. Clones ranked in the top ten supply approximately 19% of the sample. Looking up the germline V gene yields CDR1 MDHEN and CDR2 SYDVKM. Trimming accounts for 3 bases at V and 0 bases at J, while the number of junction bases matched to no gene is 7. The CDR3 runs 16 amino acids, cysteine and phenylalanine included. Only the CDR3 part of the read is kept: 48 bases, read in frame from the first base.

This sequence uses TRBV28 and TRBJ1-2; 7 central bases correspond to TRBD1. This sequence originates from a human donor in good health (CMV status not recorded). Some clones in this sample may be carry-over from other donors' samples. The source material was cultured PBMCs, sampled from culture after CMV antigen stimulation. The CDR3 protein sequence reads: CASSLDRSIANYGYTF. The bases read TGTGCCAGCAGTTTGGACAGGAGCATCGCTAACTATGGCTACACCTTC.